The clone carrying this T cell receptor beta chain came up many times. Its target is not known. The source of the sample is a study of T cells in Graves' hyperthyroidism and ophthalmopathy. Study context: Peripheral blood collection took place at initial diagnosis, before any treatment. Findings and limits, study-wide: Classification by a 13 V-J model distinguished ophthalmopathy from stable hyperthyroidism. In blood, most of the thyroid clonotypes expanded above 0.001 were also present.

Germline CDR1 and CDR2: MDHEN and SYDVKM. The ends were cut back, 7 bases at V and 3 bases at J, with 15 bases in the middle. The CDR3 runs to 15 residues. It was RNA transcripts that yielded the amplified TCR beta CDR3 regions. TCR CDR3 underwent first-round RT-PCR with the HTBI primer set. Each CDR3 protein is one row after TCRdb ran MiXCR on the multiplex PCR reads. The sample holds fewer than 650,000 distinct CDR3 sequences; approximately 14% are singletons and the top ten take roughly 7%. This chain links TRBV28 with TRBJ1-4, with D tentatively TRBD1 (6 bases). Sequencing was carried out using blood. The TCR was taken from a woman under 30 with Graves' ophthalmopathy. The CDR3 loop reads CASIEGGSSNEKLFF. The CDR3, as DNA: TGTGCCAGCATTGAGGGGGGATCGTCTAATGAAAAACTGTTTTTT.